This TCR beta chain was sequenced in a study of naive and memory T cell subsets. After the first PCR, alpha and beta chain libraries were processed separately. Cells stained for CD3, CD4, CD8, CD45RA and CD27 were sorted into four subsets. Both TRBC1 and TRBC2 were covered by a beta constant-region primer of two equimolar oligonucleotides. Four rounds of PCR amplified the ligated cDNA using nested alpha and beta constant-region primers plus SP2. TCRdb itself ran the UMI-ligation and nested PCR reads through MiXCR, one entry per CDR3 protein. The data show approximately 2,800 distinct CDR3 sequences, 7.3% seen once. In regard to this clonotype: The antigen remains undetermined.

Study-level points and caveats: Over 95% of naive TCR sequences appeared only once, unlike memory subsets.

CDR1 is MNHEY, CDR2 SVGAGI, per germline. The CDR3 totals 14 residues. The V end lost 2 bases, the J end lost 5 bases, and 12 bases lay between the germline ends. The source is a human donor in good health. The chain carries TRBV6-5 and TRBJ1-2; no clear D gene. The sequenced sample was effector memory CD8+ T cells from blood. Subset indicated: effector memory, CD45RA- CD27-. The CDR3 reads CASSYATNGYGYTF. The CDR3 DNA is TGTGCCAGCAGTTACGCGACAAATGGGTATGGCTACACCTTC.